This passage covers 5 T cell receptor beta chains from one sample sequenced in a study of shared clonotypes between healthy human individuals. The assay was immunoSEQ multiplex PCR, and TCRdb's table has in-frame clones only and misses some. Of some 500,000 clones in the sample, 79% were seen once. Sequenced material: PBMCs. The source of these receptors is a woman aged 40 to 50 in good health. Some clones in this sample may be carry-over from other donors' samples.

The chain has TRBV23-1 and TRBJ2-5; 8 bases match TRBD1. TRBV23-1 counts as an open reading frame of uncertain function. CDR3 length: 18 residues. J was trimmed by 3 bases and V by 0 bases; bases with no gene match: 12. The CDR3 loop is CASSQSSGQGFGEETQYF. CDR3 bases: TGCGCCAGCAGTCAATCGTCCGGACAGGGATTTGGGGAAGAGACCCAGTACTTC.

The V call is TRBV7-3, the J call TRBJ2-5; weak D call: TRBD2 (5 bases). V shed 0 bases and J shed 7 bases, with 9 bases lying between them. CDR1 and CDR2 from the germline V gene are SGHTA and FQGTGA. The CDR3 has 13 residues. The CDR3 nucleotides are TGTGCCAGCAGCTTAACCCGGGATCGGACCCAGTACTTC. Encoded protein: CASSLTRDRTQYF.

The V call is TRBV18, the J call TRBJ2-2; D may correspond to TRBD1 or TRBD2 (6 bases each). The CDR3 extends over 15 amino acids. Germline-derived CDR1 and CDR2 are KGHSH and LQKENI. V was trimmed by 4 bases and J by 2 bases, leaving 11 bases between them. CDR3 in DNA: TGTGCCAGCTCACTTCTCGGGGGCAACACCGGGGAGCTGTTTTTT. Encoded protein: CASSLLGGNTGELFF.

This rearrangement joins TRBV7-2 to TRBJ2-1; 10 bases align to TRBD1. There are 14 residues in the CDR3. J gave up 10 bases and V 1 base, and 4 bases lay outside the gene matches. CDR1 and CDR2 from the germline V gene are SGHTA and FQGNSA. The CDR3 reads CASSLGQGAWEQFF. CDR3 nucleotides: TGTGCCAGCAGCTTAGGACAGGGGGCTTGGGAGCAGTTCTTC.

The rearrangement joins TRBV7-7 to TRBJ2-3; D perhaps matches TRBD2 (5 bases). The germline V gene has CDR1 SSHAT and CDR2 FNYEAQ (reference sequence). Deletions cut 5 bases from V and 1 base from J, with 16 bases between. The CDR3 totals 16 residues. This CDR3 is CASSLSRAGGTDTQYF. The CDR3 DNA reads as TGTGCCAGCAGCCTCAGTAGGGCGGGTGGCACAGATACGCAGTATTTT.